The entry below gives a single T cell receptor (beta chain) sequence along with its context. Its antigen is unknown. Deletions cut 0 bases from V and 3 bases from J, with 12 bases between. This CDR3 region has 15 residues. Germline V lookup: CDR1 MGHRA, CDR2 YSYEKL. This record comes from a study of T-cell memory formation after mild COVID-19. General study findings and limits: Clones contracting over day 15 to 85 were CD4/CD8 balanced, with later expanders leaning CD4+.

A 5'RACE reaction primed in the constant segment made cDNA libraries of TCR alpha and TCR beta, and these carried sample barcodes and UMIs. TCRdb processed the 5' RACE reads anew with MiXCR; each CDR3 protein has one entry. Of approximately 300,000 distinct CDR3 sequences detected, roughly 15% appear once; the ten largest clones hold about 20%. The V and J genes are TRBV4-1 and TRBJ2-7; D gene unclear. This receptor was taken from a man younger than 35 who had mild COVID-19 (a few samples of this study predate the infection). Cell type and time point are not known. The specimen sequenced was PBMCs or a T cell subset sorted from them (not recorded which). The CDR3 DNA is TGCGCCAGCAGCCAAGAGTATTCTCGTTACTACGAGCAGTACTTC. This sequence encodes CASSQEYSRYYEQYF.